These 8 T cell receptor beta chains were sequenced from one sample in a study of blood T cell repertoires in COVID-19. Assay used: immunoSEQ multiplex PCR; TCRdb lists only in-frame clones, some missing. The table lists some 180,000 clones, roughly 80% of them singletons, with about 5% in the top ten. The sample consisted of PBMCs or T cells enriched from blood (not recorded which). The receptors come from an older woman with acute COVID-19.

This chain connects TRBV11-2 to TRBJ2-3; D is perhaps TRBD2 (7 bases). V lost 5 bases to trimming and J lost 5 bases, with 14 bases between them. The V gene's germline CDR1 is SGHAT and CDR2 FQNNGV. The CDR3 is 14 residues long. CDR3 bases: TGTGCCAGCAGCACCGGGGGGCGGGGAGATACGCAGTATTTT. Translating it yields CASSTGGRGDTQYF.

The chain is built from TRBV4-1 and TRBJ2-7, with TRBD1 identical over 7 bases. This CDR3 is built from 17 residues. V was pared by 2 bases and J by 6 bases, with 16 bases of the junction left unmatched. CDR1 is MGHRA and CDR2 is YSYEKL in the germline V gene. The CDR3 here is CASSQPPSGTDFSEQYF. CDR3 in DNA: TGCGCCAGCAGCCAACCACCTTCTGGGACAGATTTCTCCGAGCAGTACTTC.

This rearrangement joins TRBV27 to TRBJ1-1; tentative D call: TRBD1 (5 bases). The V and J ends lost 2 bases and 1 base respectively, with 11 bases between them. The CDR3 consists of 15 residues. Germline lookup yields CDR1 MNHEY and CDR2 SMNVEV (reference sequence). In nucleotides, the CDR3 is TGTGCCAGCAGTTTACAGTGGGGCCCGAACACTGAAGCTTTCTTT. As protein: CASSLQWGPNTEAFF.

Worth noting for this clone: Other DNA sequences in the same sample also yield this CDR3. The rearrangement uses TRBV7-2 and TRBJ2-2, with D tentatively TRBD2 (5 bases). CDR3 length equals 17 residues. V lost 1 base and J lost 0, with 12 bases in between. CDR1 is SGHTA, CDR2 FQGNSA, per germline. CDR3 sequence reads: CASSLGWLAPNTGELFF. DNA of the CDR3: TGTGCCAGCAGCTTAGGGTGGCTAGCACCGAACACCGGGGAGCTGTTTTTT.

The gene calls are TRBV2 and TRBJ1-1, with 8 bases lining up with TRBD1. The CDR3 extends over 14 amino acids. Germline CDR1 is SNHLY and CDR2 is FYNNEI. V was clipped by 4 bases and J by 4 bases; unmatched bases: 5. CDR3 residues: CASSAQTGATEAFF. In DNA, the CDR3 is TGTGCCAGCAGTGCTCAGACAGGGGCCACTGAAGCTTTCTTT.

The chain employs TRBV6-1 and TRBJ2-7; unclear D gene. V was trimmed by 3 bases and J by 6 bases, leaving 12 bases between them. The CDR3 length is 13 residues. The germline V gene has CDR1 MNHNS and CDR2 SASEGT. The CDR3 loop reads CASSDSLDSEQYV. CDR3 DNA: TGTGCCAGCAGTGATTCCCTAGACTCCGAGCAGTACGTC.

This clone occurred once. The chain is built from TRBV18 and TRBJ2-3, with a tentative D call TRBD2 (6 bases). This CDR3 contains 12 residues. V dropped 6 bases and J dropped 7 bases, with 11 bases sitting between them. Germline CDR1 is KGHSH and CDR2 is LQKENI. The DNA of the CDR3 is TGTGCCAGCTCGGCGGAGGGAAATACGCAGTATTTT. Translating it yields CASSAEGNTQYF.

This CDR3 reads CASSQDLTEGQPQHF. DNA for the CDR3: TGCGCCAGCAGCCAAGATTTAACAGAGGGCCAGCCCCAGCATTTT. The rearrangement joins TRBV4-3 to TRBJ1-5; D call uncertain. The CDR3 is 15 amino acids. Trimming removed 0 bases at V and 7 bases at J, with 13 bases between. Germline assignment: CDR1 LGHNA and CDR2 YSLEER.